These T cell receptor beta chains were read from a single sample in a study of Ad26.COV2.S vaccination and SARS-CoV-2 variants. Assay: immunoSEQ multiplex PCR; the TCRdb copy retains only in-frame clones and omits some. The sample includes approximately 460,000 clones, 80% to 90% of them seen just once. The sample was peripheral blood, taken in a trial of Ad26.COV2.S vaccine versus placebo. The receptors stem from a person aged 18 to 65 who received the Ad26.COV2.S COVID-19 vaccine or a placebo. Each CDR3 is given without its conserved first and last residue.

TRBJ2-7 | TRBV9 | ASSPRTGGINEQY
TRBJ2-1 | TRBV25-1 | ASSDSRGLNEQF
TRBJ2-5 | TRBV11-2 | ASSLTIGRETQY
TRBJ2-7 | TRBV28 | ASSLGDKSYEQY
TRBJ2-5 | TRBV4-2 | ASSQDVGLQETQY
TRBJ1-4 | TRBV19 | ASSIPQAWATNEKLF
TRBJ2-3 | TRBV11-2 | ASKDRVTADTQY
TRBJ1-2 | TRBV18 | ASSPRTTGGYT
TRBJ2-7 | TRBV3-1/TRBV3-2 | ASSQTFLARDEQY
TRBJ2-3 | TRBV27 | ASRRTDTQY
TRBJ2-1 | TRBV4-1 | ASQDQGPLNEQF
TRBJ2-5 | TRBV7-8 | ASSLGTETQY
TRBJ1-2 | TRBV7-9 | ASSPGTNGYT
TRBJ2-2 | TRBV11-2 | ASSQTGVNTGELF
TRBJ1-3 | TRBV25-1 | ASRSGSGNTIY
TRBJ1-2 | TRBV29-1 | SGGGQGIGGYT
TRBJ1-5 | TRBV6-5 | ASSGTADQPQH
TRBJ2-3 | TRBV3-1/TRBV3-2 | ASSRSSGFTDTQY
TRBJ2-3 | TRBV18 | ASSSDRGIYSTDTQY
TRBJ1-2 | TRBV19 | ASSSPLDRASAYSGYT
TRBJ2-7 | TRBV6-5 | ASSYSGDQTYEQY
TRBJ1-6 | TRBV7-6 | ASSFAQGGGSPLH
TRBJ1-6 | TRBV9 | ASSRDGNSPLH
TRBJ1-1 | TRBV7-2 | ASSLTSAAAQNTEAF
TRBJ2-3 | TRBV12-3/TRBV12-4 | ASSLDQVDTQY
TRBJ1-1 | TRBV5-1 | ASSWGTMNTEAF
TRBJ1-2 | TRBV7-2 | ASSFGTRYGYT
TRBJ1-1 | TRBV5-1 | ASSLEWRNTEAF
TRBJ1-4 | TRBV6-6 | ASKWDEKLF
TRBJ1-6 | TRBV24-1 | ATSDFDRGLGSPLH
TRBJ1-5 | TRBV30 | AWSSQGNQPQH
TRBJ2-7 | TRBV7-6 | ASSLAGGTGGIYEQY
TRBJ2-2 | TRBV24-1 | ATSDLRVPNTGELF
TRBJ1-5 | TRBV6-6 | ASSYRGGEGQPQH
TRBJ1-3 | TRBV6-6 | ASSYGQGTGNTIY
TRBJ1-1 | TRBV18 | ASSPFVGLSNTEAF
TRBJ2-2 | TRBV7-8 | ASSLRETGELF
TRBJ2-2 | TRBV5-1 | ASSLEPNTGELF
TRBJ1-4 | TRBV27 | ASSPGGRFYEKLF
TRBJ1-1 | TRBV6-5 | ASRPRSDTEAF
TRBJ2-6 | TRBV19 | ASSTRDRYSGANVLT
TRBJ2-5 | TRBV5-5 | ASSLGWEGETQY
TRBJ2-1 | TRBV19 | ASSWSGTRTYNEQF
TRBJ2-2 | TRBV28 | ASSFGLAIPGELF
TRBJ1-2 | TRBV2 | ASSEQWNYGYT
TRBJ2-2 | TRBV3-1/TRBV3-2 | ASSQVHRGGGELF
TRBJ1-2 | TRBV19 | ASSPTGAKGYT
TRBJ2-3 | TRBV7-9 | ASSTGQGLLTDTQY
TRBJ1-2 | TRBV25-1 | ASSERGGGKANYGYT
TRBJ2-2 | TRBV7-3 | ASSLTRANTGELF
TRBJ2-1 | TRBV7-3 | ASSSSPPYNEQF
TRBJ1-5 | TRBV14 | ASSPRWGNSNQPQH
TRBJ2-7 | TRBV5-8 | ASKRRLAGGVNEQY
TRBJ1-4 | TRBV15 | ATSREGPARTNEKLF
TRBJ2-1 | TRBV11-2 | ASSLWGRYNEQF
TRBJ1-5 | TRBV19 | ASSAQGQSLYSNQPQH
TRBJ1-1 | TRBV7-9 | ASSLGMNTEAF
TRBJ2-6 | TRBV5-5 | ASSLVGQGASGANVLT
TRBJ1-2 | TRBV2 | ASRRGNYGYT
TRBJ2-2 | TRBV2 | ASSEWGRTYNTGELF